These 28 T cell receptor beta chains share one sample of origin, sequenced in a study of shared clonotypes between healthy human individuals. Method: immunoSEQ multiplex PCR; TCRdb's copy keeps in-frame clones and lacks some. The data hold about 1.5 million clones, with around 95% observed a single time. The sample comprised naive CD4+ T cells sorted from blood. The subset: CD45RA+ positively selected. The origin of the receptors is a man aged 25 to 40 in good health.

The chain has TRBV5-4 and TRBJ1-2, with D perhaps TRBD1 (5 bases). This CDR3 spans 13 amino acids. Germline assignment: CDR1 SGHNT and CDR2 YYREEE (reference sequence). V lost 1 base and J lost 3, with 7 bases in between. CDR3 sequence: CASSLRGDYGYTF. The CDR3 coding sequence is TGTGCCAGCAGCTTGCGGGGGGACTATGGCTACACCTTC.

The chain joins TRBV11-2 to TRBJ2-5; D gene uncertain. The V gene lost 0 bases and the J gene lost 3 bases, with 8 bases spanning the gap. This CDR3 is built from 14 residues. CDR1 and CDR2 from the germline V gene are SGHAT and FQNNGV. This CDR3 is CASSLDRTKETQYF. The CDR3 DNA reads TGTGCCAGCAGCTTAGACCGGACGAAAGAGACCCAGTACTTC.

V gene TRBV5-1 combines with J gene TRBJ1-2; D remains ambiguous. Germline V gene lookup returns CDR1 SGHRS and CDR2 YFSETQ. The CDR3 is 14 residues long. V dropped 4 bases and J dropped 2 bases, with 12 bases sitting between them. CDR3 loop: CASSAVSANYGYTF. CDR3 in DNA: TGCGCCAGCAGCGCAGTATCGGCGAACTATGGCTACACCTTC.

The V gene is TRBV25-1, the J gene TRBJ2-2; the D gene is possibly TRBD2 (5 bases). CDR3 size: 14 residues. V lost 6 bases and J lost 0, with 8 bases in between. Germline CDR1 is MGHDK and CDR2 is SYGVNS. As DNA, the CDR3 is TGTGCCAGCAGAGCGGAGTCGAACACCGGGGAGCTGTTTTTT. Encoded protein: CASRAESNTGELFF.

The rearrangement uses TRBV18 and TRBJ2-7; tentative D call: TRBD2 (5 bases). Germline CDR1 reads KGHSH; CDR2 reads LQKENI. Trimming shortened V by 5 bases and J by 3 bases, and 17 bases separated the two germline ends. There are 15 residues in the CDR3. The CDR3 reads CASSDGVGGDYEQYF. The CDR3 DNA reads as TGTGCCAGCTCAGACGGGGTAGGAGGTGACTACGAGCAGTACTTC.

This clone was seen once. V gene TRBV4-3 combines with J gene TRBJ2-7; weak D call: TRBD1 (6 bases). Germline loops: CDR1 LGHNA, CDR2 YSLEER. The CDR3 loop spans 14 amino acids. With 4 bases removed from V and 7 bases from J, the gap between germline ends came to 17 bases. The CDR3 spells CASSREGGFGEQYF. The CDR3 nucleotides read TGCGCCAGCAGCCGAGAAGGGGGTTTTGGTGAGCAGTACTTC.

The rearrangement uses TRBV6-1 and TRBJ2-2; tentative D call: TRBD1 (5 bases). CDR1 is MNHNS and CDR2 is SASEGT in the germline V gene. V dropped 6 bases and J dropped 3 bases, with 11 bases sitting between them. The CDR3 spans 14 residues. CDR3 in amino acids: CASSSGHHTGELFF. In DNA form, the CDR3 reads TGTGCCAGCAGCTCCGGACACCACACCGGGGAGCTGTTTTTT.

The V call is TRBV29-1, the J call TRBJ1-1; unclear D gene. The V end lost 6 bases, the J end lost 0 bases, and 11 bases lay between the germline ends. The CDR3 contains 13 residues. Germline CDR1 SQVTM, CDR2 ANQGSEA. For the CDR3, the DNA is TGCAGCGTGGGAAACAGAATGAACACTGAAGCTTTCTTT. Residues: CSVGNRMNTEAFF.

The V gene is TRBV27, the J gene TRBJ2-3; D remains unclear. Germline CDR1 is MNHEY and CDR2 is SMNVEV (reference sequence). The V gene lost 5 bases and the J gene lost 0 bases, with 6 bases spanning the gap. The CDR3 is made up of 13 amino acids. CDR3 bases: TGTGCCAGCAGTACCCTTAGCACAGATACGCAGTATTTT. It specifies CASSTLSTDTQYF.

The J gene is TRBJ1-1, the V gene TRBV29-1, with 7 positions matching TRBD1. Germline CDR1 and CDR2: SQVTM and ANQGSEA. Trimming removed 4 bases from V and 3 bases from J; junction bases left unmatched: 8. The CDR3 length is 14 residues. The CDR3 protein is CSVVAMRGHTEAFF. The CDR3 DNA is TGCAGCGTTGTGGCGATGAGGGGGCACACTGAAGCTTTCTTT.

V is TRBV2 and J is TRBJ2-1; TRBD1 matches at 7 bases. V lost 5 bases and J lost 9; bases outside the gene matches: 13. Germline V gene data show CDR1 as SNHLY and CDR2 as FYNNEI. The CDR3 extends over 15 amino acids. CDR3 DNA sequence: TGTGCCAGCAGTTACGCGAAAACAGGGGTCGCTGAGCAGTTCTTC. Encoded protein: CASSYAKTGVAEQFF.

This chain connects TRBV30 to TRBJ1-5; tentatively, D is TRBD1 (5 bases). The ends were cut back, 0 bases at V and 6 bases at J, with 12 bases in the middle. This CDR3 has 14 residues. From germline, CDR1 is GTSNPN and CDR2 SVGIG (reference sequence). In nucleotides, the CDR3 is TGTGCCTGGAGTGTGTTATTGGGGGTTCAGCCCCAGCATTTT. It yields the protein CAWSVLLGVQPQHF.

The CDR3 DNA reads TGTGCCAGCAGCTTAGGGGGTTTCCTAGAGACCCAGTACTTC. Encoded protein: CASSLGGFLETQYF. This chain uses TRBV5-6 with TRBJ2-5; possible D gene TRBD1, 6 bases. This CDR3 region has 14 residues. Germline CDR1 SGHDT, CDR2 YYEEEE. Between the trimmed V and J ends, which lost 2 bases and 4 bases, there was a span of 12 bases.

The chain uses TRBV6-5 and TRBJ2-4; D may be TRBD2 (6 bases). This CDR3 region has 12 residues. V lost 4 bases, J lost 6 bases, and 7 bases lay in between. The germline gives CDR1 MNHEY, CDR2 SVGAGI. The CDR3 protein is CASSSGVNIQYF. The CDR3 bases are TGTGCCAGCAGTTCGGGGGTAAACATTCAGTACTTC.

This chain connects TRBV5-1 to TRBJ2-1, with TRBD2 identical over 13 bases. V was pared by 0 bases and J by 10 bases, with 7 bases of the junction left unmatched. The V gene's germline CDR1 is SGHRS and CDR2 YFSETQ. The CDR3 length is 16 residues. The CDR3 DNA reads TGCGCCAGCAGCTTGGGACCGGGACTAGCGGGATACGAGCAGTTCTTC. Its protein product is CASSLGPGLAGYEQFF.

The chain links TRBV9 to TRBJ2-2; TRBD1 matches 10 bases. Germline V gene lookup returns CDR1 SGDLS and CDR2 YYNGEE. Unmatched junction bases numbered 8, after V lost 4 bases and J lost 5 bases. The length of the CDR3 is 16 residues. CDR3 residues: CASSNRDRGLTGELFF. CDR3 nucleotide sequence: TGTGCCAGCAGCAACCGGGACAGGGGTTTAACCGGGGAGCTGTTTTTT.

The chain is built from TRBV18 and TRBJ2-1; D remains unclear. V lost 0 bases, J lost 10 bases, and 7 bases lay in between. The CDR3 has 12 amino acids. Looked up from germline, CDR1 is KGHSH and CDR2 is LQKENI. The CDR3 is CASSPPTREQFF. CDR3 sequence (DNA): TGTGCCAGCTCACCACCAACAAGAGAGCAGTTCTTC.

The table lists this clone with a count of one. The chain links TRBV4-3 to TRBJ1-4; D perhaps matches TRBD1 (5 bases). V was shortened by 4 bases and J by 0 bases, with 9 bases between the two germline ends. CDR1 LGHNA and CDR2 YSLEER come from the germline V gene. The length of the CDR3 is 15 residues. This CDR3 reads CASSRGGATNEKLFF. CDR3 sequence (DNA): TGCGCCAGCAGCCGCGGGGGGGCAACTAATGAAAAACTGTTTTTT.

The chain has TRBV30 and TRBJ1-4, with D maybe TRBD1 (5 bases). Trimming removed 2 bases at V and 5 bases at J, with 15 bases between. The CDR3 is 15 amino acids. Germline V gives CDR1 GTSNPN, CDR2 SVGIG (reference sequence). Here the CDR3 DNA reads TGTGCCTGGAGTCGCGACAGTCAACGGAATGAAAAACTGTTTTTT. This sequence encodes CAWSRDSQRNEKLFF.

The CDR3 region has the DNA TGTGCCACCAGCAGAGGCCGAGGAACAGGGCATGTGGAGACCCAGTACTTC. Protein product: CATSRGRGTGHVETQYF. The chain employs TRBV15 and TRBJ2-5; maybe TRBD1 (6 bases). The CDR3 has 17 amino acids. CDR1 is LNHNV, CDR2 YYDKDF, per germline (reference sequence). Trimming took off 1 base at V and 5 bases at J, with 20 bases between the two ends.

The CDR3 bases are TGTGCCAGCTCAGCGAGCTCCAGGGGCACTGAAGCTTTCTTT. Protein product: CASSASSRGTEAFF. The chain has TRBV18 and TRBJ1-1; tentatively, D is TRBD1 (6 bases). V gave up 5 bases and J gave up 4 bases, with 14 bases separating them. There are 14 residues in the CDR3. Germline CDR1 is KGHSH and CDR2 is LQKENI.

The V and J genes are TRBV28 and TRBJ1-1, with D perhaps TRBD1 (5 bases). V dropped 0 bases and J dropped 4 bases, with 12 bases sitting between them. Germline values: CDR1 MDHEN, CDR2 SYDVKM. The CDR3 has 15 residues. The CDR3, as DNA: TGTGCCAGCAGTTTATGGGAGGGTGGGGGCACTGAAGCTTTCTTT. It encodes CASSLWEGGGTEAFF.

V and J are TRBV7-2 and TRBJ2-1; 8 bases agree with TRBD2. The CDR3 has 15 amino acids. CDR1 and CDR2 (germline): SGHTA, FQGNSA. J gave up 6 bases and V 3 bases, and 7 bases lay outside the gene matches. The CDR3 loop reads CASSFSGTGGNEQFF. The CDR3 coding sequence is TGTGCCAGCAGCTTTAGCGGGACTGGTGGCAATGAGCAGTTCTTC.

The rearrangement links TRBV7-9 to TRBJ1-1; D remains unclear. This CDR3 spans 13 amino acids. The germline V gene encodes CDR1 SEHNR and CDR2 FQNEAQ (reference sequence). Trimming stripped 1 base from V and 5 bases from J, with 8 bases between. This CDR3 is CASSLVPWTEAFF. The CDR3 DNA reads as TGTGCCAGCAGCTTAGTCCCTTGGACTGAAGCTTTCTTT.

J is TRBJ1-1 and V is TRBV29-1, with a weak D call TRBD1 (6 bases). CDR3 length: 13 residues. Germline assignment: CDR1 SQVTM and CDR2 ANQGSEA. Trimming removed 2 bases from V and 2 bases from J, with 9 bases in between. In nucleotides, the CDR3 is TGCAGCGTTGAACAGGGGTCAAACACTGAAGCTTTCTTT. Its translation: CSVEQGSNTEAFF.

This sequence joins TRBV12-5 and TRBJ1-5; D might be TRBD1 (6 bases). Germline CDR1 LGHNT, CDR2 FRNRAP. With 5 bases removed from V and 6 bases from J, the gap between germline ends came to 14 bases. The CDR3 consists of 14 residues. This chain's CDR3 is CASGNAGTPQPQHF. CDR3 DNA sequence: TGTGCTAGTGGTAATGCCGGGACACCTCAGCCCCAGCATTTT.

The CDR3 region has the DNA TGCAGCGTTGAAAAATTAAACACCATATATTTT. Translating gives CSVEKLNTIYF. This chain joins TRBV29-1 and TRBJ1-3; D gene uncertain. CDR1 SQVTM and CDR2 ANQGSEA come from the germline V gene. V was trimmed by 2 bases and J by 6 bases, leaving 5 bases between them. This CDR3 has 11 residues.

As regards this clone: The identical CDR3 is also encoded by other nucleotide sequences in the sample. The V and J genes are TRBV11-2 and TRBJ2-5; D is ambiguous. The CDR3 is 13 residues long. Germline lookup yields CDR1 SGHAT and CDR2 FQNNGV. V shed 3 bases and J shed 2 bases, with 7 bases lying between them. The CDR3 DNA follows: TGTGCCAGCAGCTTTCGCGGACAAGAGACCCAGTACTTC. Translating gives CASSFRGQETQYF.